The T cell receptor (beta chain) described here comes from a study of blood T cell repertoires in COVID-19. Sequenced by immunoSEQ multiplex PCR; TCRdb stores in-frame clones only, minus some. This repertoire shows 250,000 or so clones, 70% to 90% found once; its top ten account for approximately 1.6%. The V gene's germline CDR1 is MNHEY and CDR2 SMNVEV (reference sequence). Trimming took 11 bases from V and 7 from J, leaving 15 bases between them. This CDR3 has 11 residues. This TCR derives from a woman in her fifties or sixties who had recovered from COVID-19. The rearrangement joins TRBV27 to TRBJ2-7, with a weak D call TRBD2 (6 bases). Source material: PBMCs or T cells enriched from blood (not recorded which). The CDR3 is CASGDLSEQYF. As DNA, the CDR3 is TGTGCCTCGGGGGATCTGAGTGAGCAGTACTTC.